Listed here is a single T cell receptor (beta chain). What it binds is unknown. Data came from immunoSEQ multiplex PCR; TCRdb stores just in-frame clones and leaves some out. The table shows tens of thousands of clones, with around 80% occurring only once. The data originate from a study of memory CD4+ T cells and cytomegalovirus serostatus. Study overall: Of the healthy Belgian adults, several were CMV seropositive and approximately 25 seronegative.

Single viable CD3+CD4+CD8-CD45RO+ cells were sorted as the memory CD4+ T cells. Overall study results and limits: A US-trained random forest predicted CMV serostatus with median AUC around 0.93. CD4+ memory repertoires contained 67 of 164 reported CMV TCRbeta sequences.

The receptor comes from an adult in good health and CMV-seronegative. Sequences were obtained from memory CD4+ T cells from blood.

CDR3 sequence reads: CASSYSGAYEQYF. The DNA of the CDR3 is TGTGCCAGCAGTTACTCGGGGGCCTACGAGCAGTACTTC. This chain joins TRBV6-5 and TRBJ2-7; D could derive from TRBD1 or TRBD2 (5 bases each). The germline V and J ends were trimmed by 0 bases and 2 bases, with 5 bases remaining between them. This CDR3 spans 13 amino acids. Germline CDR1 reads MNHEY; CDR2 reads SVGAGI.